This passage covers 17 T cell receptor beta chains from one sample sequenced in a study of T cell changes during pregnancy in multiple sclerosis. The table came from immunoSEQ multiplex PCR; TCRdb's copy has only in-frame clones and leaves some out. The table records around 69,000 clones, 80% to 95% of them present only once. The sample in question was peripheral blood, obtained in the second trimester of pregnancy. Every receptor here comes from a female donor in good health, enrolled as a control in a pregnancy study.

The chain combines TRBV2 with TRBJ2-7; 7 bases line up with TRBD1. With 4 bases clipped from V and 3 bases from J, the junction kept 6 bases outside the gene matches. Germline V CDR1 and CDR2: SNHLY, FYNNEI. There are 14 residues in the CDR3. The CDR3 protein is CASSAGQGVYEQYF. The CDR3 DNA reads as TGTGCCAGCAGTGCGGGCCAGGGGGTCTACGAGCAGTACTTC.

J is TRBJ2-2 and V is TRBV19, with 10 bases identical to TRBD1. J gave up 4 bases and V 5 bases, and 10 bases lay outside the gene matches. Germline V CDR1 and CDR2: LNHDA, SQIVND (reference sequence). The CDR3 consists of 17 residues. The CDR3 region is CASSPRGQGLSTGELFF. The CDR3 coding sequence is TGTGCCAGTAGTCCCCGGGGACAGGGGCTTTCCACCGGGGAGCTGTTTTTT.

The rearrangement joins TRBV7-8 to TRBJ1-1; no clear D. Germline loops: CDR1 SGHVS, CDR2 FQNEAQ. The ends were cut back, 1 base at V and 1 base at J, with 10 bases in the middle. This CDR3 has 15 residues. The CDR3 protein is CASSLGLPGNTEAFF. The CDR3 nucleotides read TGTGCCAGCAGCTTAGGCCTGCCAGGGAACACTGAAGCTTTCTTT.

V usage is TRBV12-5 and J usage is TRBJ1-2; D is undetermined. The length of the CDR3 is 14 residues. V was clipped by 6 bases and J by 3 bases, with 14 bases between them. Germline loops: CDR1 LGHNT, CDR2 FRNRAP. The chain's CDR3 is CASGNSPADYGYTF. The CDR3, as DNA: TGTGCTAGTGGCAACAGCCCAGCGGACTATGGCTACACCTTC.

Only one count was recorded for this clone. V and J are TRBV19 and TRBJ1-4, with D possibly being TRBD1 (5 bases). Germline lookup yields CDR1 LNHDA and CDR2 SQIVND (reference sequence). The CDR3 sequence is 16 residues long. V was cut by 7 bases and J by 7 bases, with 22 bases left in between. CDR3 sequence reads: CASTSQGPGRGEKLFF. The CDR3 DNA sequence: TGTGCCAGTACCTCCCAGGGCCCCGGGAGGGGTGAAAAACTGTTTTTT. Combining the CDR3 with reference TRBV19 and TRBJ1-4 gives the whole variable domain DGGITQSPKYLFRKEGQNVTLSCEQNLNHDAMYWYRQDPGQGLRLIYYSQIVNDFQKGDIAEGYSVSREKKESFPLTVTSAQKNPTAFYLCASTSQGPGRGEKLFFGSGTQLSVL.

This clone was seen more than once but under ten times. The chain has TRBV5-1 and TRBJ1-2, with D possibly matching TRBD1 (5 bases). V lost 4 bases and J 4 bases, leaving 11 bases between the germline ends. Germline V CDR1 and CDR2: SGHRS, YFSETQ. The CDR3 has 13 amino acids. In DNA form, the CDR3 reads TGCGCCAGCAGCGTACAGGCTCCCTATGGCTACACCTTC. Amino acids: CASSVQAPYGYTF.

The chain carries TRBV4-1 and TRBJ1-1; the D is unclear. This CDR3 spans 12 amino acids. In germline, CDR1 is MGHRA, CDR2 YSYEKL. The germline V and J ends were trimmed by 6 bases and 4 bases, with 9 bases remaining between them. The CDR3 nucleotides read TGCGCCAGCAGAACGACGGGCACTGAAGCTTTCTTT. Protein sequence: CASRTTGTEAFF.

V gene TRBV10-1 combines with J gene TRBJ2-6; 7 nucleotides agree with TRBD1. The CDR3 sequence is 22 residues long. From germline, CDR1 is WNHNN and CDR2 SYGVQD (reference sequence). Trimming at V came to 3 bases and at J to 0 bases, leaving 20 bases not matched to a gene. This chain's CDR3 is CASSDGSGQRKKGYSGANVLTF. CDR3 DNA sequence: TGCGCCAGCAGTGATGGTTCGGGACAGCGGAAGAAGGGTTACTCTGGGGCCAACGTCCTGACTTTC.

The V gene is TRBV5-4, the J gene TRBJ1-2, with 8 bases lining up with TRBD1. Unmatched junction bases numbered 6, after V lost 4 bases and J lost 4 bases. The CDR3 spans 14 residues. Germline values: CDR1 SGHNT, CDR2 YYREEE (reference sequence). Here the CDR3 DNA reads TGTGCCAGCAGCCCGACAGGGGTAGGCTATGGCTACACCTTC. Its protein product is CASSPTGVGYGYTF.

Here the CDR3 DNA reads TGTGCCAGTAGTCGGCAGGGGGCGTATGGCTACACCTTC. It yields the protein CASSRQGAYGYTF. This chain joins TRBV19 and TRBJ1-2; 8 bases fit TRBD1. Germline V gives CDR1 LNHDA, CDR2 SQIVND (reference sequence). V trimming: 5 bases; J trimming: 5 bases; junction bases outside the gene matches: 4. The CDR3 is 13 residues long.

The chain combines TRBV28 with TRBJ2-1, with D possibly being TRBD1 (6 bases). Germline V CDR1 and CDR2: MDHEN, SYDVKM. V dropped 7 bases and J dropped 5 bases, with 15 bases sitting between them. CDR3 length: 14 residues. CDR3 nucleotide sequence: TGTGCCAGCAAAGGGTGGACAGACGACAATGAGCAGTTCTTC. As protein: CASKGWTDDNEQFF.

The chain joins TRBV30 to TRBJ1-5, with D perhaps TRBD1 (5 bases). The germline gives CDR1 GTSNPN, CDR2 SVGIG (reference sequence). This CDR3 comprises 14 residues. Trimming took 2 bases from V and 3 from J, leaving 11 bases between them. CDR3 amino acids: CAWSPGGINQPQHF. DNA of the CDR3: TGTGCCTGGAGTCCCGGGGGAATCAATCAGCCCCAGCATTTT.

The genes are TRBV12-1 and TRBJ2-1; the table gives TRBD2 as D, unverified against the DNA. TRBV12-1 is reported as a pseudogene. This CDR3 has 17 residues. CDR3 DNA: TGTGCCAGCAGCTTTGTTAGGGGACAGCGGGGGGGCCCTGAGCAGTTCTTC. Its translation: CASSFVRGQRGGPEQFF.

The chain combines TRBV6-1 with TRBJ2-2, with 7 bases identical to TRBD1. This CDR3 contains 16 residues. Germline trimming cut 4 bases from V and 3 bases from J; bases unmatched to any gene: 8. Germline loops: CDR1 MNHNS, CDR2 SASEGT. The CDR3 sequence is CASSARRGLDTGELFF. Here the CDR3 DNA reads TGTGCCAGCAGTGCGAGAAGGGGGCTGGACACCGGGGAGCTGTTTTTT.

This clone was found once. The chain is built from TRBV2 and TRBJ1-6, with unresolved D. V lost 4 bases and J lost 9, with 22 bases in between. The V gene's germline CDR1 is SNHLY and CDR2 FYNNEI. The CDR3 consists of 17 residues. The CDR3 coding sequence is TGTGCCAGCAGTGCCTCGTCCCCGGCTAGTACCGGTTCACCCCTCCACTTT. Translation: CASSASSPASTGSPLHF.

This chain uses TRBV19 with TRBJ1-4; TRBD1 might be the D (6 bases). Germline CDR1 LNHDA, CDR2 SQIVND (reference sequence). There are 16 residues in the CDR3. The ends were cut back, 6 bases at V and 7 bases at J, with 21 bases in the middle. CDR3 in amino acids: CASSPTSGGLGEKLFF. DNA of the CDR3: TGTGCCAGTAGCCCGACGTCCGGGGGGCTGGGTGAAAAACTGTTTTTT.

The chain combines TRBV9 with TRBJ2-1; D unresolved. This CDR3 has 15 amino acids. With 0 bases removed from V and 4 bases from J, the gap between germline ends came to 11 bases. Germline V gene data show CDR1 as SGDLS and CDR2 as YYNGEE. The chain's CDR3 is CASSVGALPYNEQFF. The DNA for the CDR3 is TGTGCCAGCAGCGTAGGGGCGCTACCGTACAATGAGCAGTTCTTC.